Listed below are T cell receptor beta chains from one sample, sequenced in a study of Ad26.COV2.S vaccination and SARS-CoV-2 variants. The repertoire was sequenced with immunoSEQ multiplex PCR; TCRdb's copy has only in-frame clones and lacks some. The sample includes a few hundred thousand clones, about 90% of them seen just once. The sequences come from peripheral blood, collected in a trial of Ad26.COV2.S vaccine versus placebo. Source of these receptors: a person between 18 and 60 years old who received the Ad26.COV2.S COVID-19 vaccine or a placebo. CDR3s include the opening cysteine and the closing phenylalanine or tryptophan. A D gene is named only where the DNA matches it firmly. Clone size is not always given. Where it is, it says once, few, many or a class for expanded clones.

v_gene	abundance	d_gene	j_gene	CDR3nt	CDR3aa
TRBV7-9	.	.	TRBJ1-2	TGTGCCAGCAGCTTAGGGTCCTATGGCTACACCTTC	CASSLGSYGYTF
TRBV7-2	.	.	TRBJ2-7	TGTGCCAGCAGCTTGGGCGGAGGAGCCCTTTACGAGCAGTACTTC	CASSLGGGALYEQYF
TRBV7-8	once	TRBD2	TRBJ2-7	TGTGCCAGCAGCCCCGGGACTAGCGGACACTCCTACGAGCAGTACTTC	CASSPGTSGHSYEQYF
TRBV7-8	.	.	TRBJ1-5	TGTGCCAGCAGCCTAGGCCCAGGGGATCAGCCCCAGCATTTT	CASSLGPGDQPQHF
TRBV19	.	.	TRBJ1-5	TGTGCCAGTAGTACGATTAGACAGACTAATCAGCCCCAGCATTTT	CASSTIRQTNQPQHF
TRBV6-2/TRBV6-3	.	.	TRBJ2-1	TGTGCCAGCAGTTACTCGACCTACAATGAGCAGTTCTTC	CASSYSTYNEQFF
TRBV18	.	.	TRBJ2-1	TGTGCCAGCTCACCAGAATACAATGAGCAGTTCTTC	CASSPEYNEQFF
TRBV6-5	.	.	TRBJ2-3	TGTGCCAGCAGTTACTCAGGTAGCGGTGATACGCAGTATTTT	CASSYSGSGDTQYF
TRBV7-8	.	TRBD1	TRBJ2-7	TGTGCCAGCAGCTTAACCTCGCCAGGGGGCAGGTACGAGCAGTACTTC	CASSLTSPGGRYEQYF
TRBV6-1	.	.	TRBJ1-1	TGTGCCAGCAGTGAAGTTAAAGGCATAGGGAACACTGAAGCTTTCTTT	CASSEVKGIGNTEAFF
TRBV6-5	once	.	TRBJ1-1	TGTGCCAGCAGTTACCTCTCCAGGGGTGGCACTGAAGCTTTCTTT	CASSYLSRGGTEAFF
TRBV7-2	.	TRBD1	TRBJ1-2	TGTGCCAGCAGCTTAATAGGACAGGGGTTAGTTGGCTACACCTTC	CASSLIGQGLVGYTF
TRBV27	once	TRBD2	TRBJ2-3	TGTGCCAGCAGTTTATACCTTACTAGCGGGAAGACAGATACGCAGTATTTT	CASSLYLTSGKTDTQYF
TRBV3-1/TRBV3-2	.	.	TRBJ1-3	TGTGCCAGCAGCCAAGTAAACTCTGGAAACACCATATATTTT	CASSQVNSGNTIYF
TRBV4-1	.	.	TRBJ2-7	TGCGCCAGCAGCCAAGGGCAGGGGTCCTACGAGCAGTACTTC	CASSQGQGSYEQYF
TRBV6-4	.	.	TRBJ2-1	TGTGCCAGCAGAGGAAGGATTCGAAAGGCTGACAATGAGCAGTTCTTC	CASRGRIRKADNEQFF
TRBV15	.	TRBD2	TRBJ2-1	TGTGCCACCAGCAGGACTAGCGAACGTGAGCAGTTCTTC	CATSRTSEREQFF
TRBV27	.	.	TRBJ2-3	TGTGCCAGCAGTTTACTAGGGACGGCGGGTACGCAGTATTTT	CASSLLGTAGTQYF
TRBV28	.	.	TRBJ2-7	TGTGCCAGCAGTTCCTCCTACGAGCAGTACTTC	CASSSSYEQYF
TRBV18	.	TRBD1	TRBJ1-2	TGTGCCAGCTCACCGGCTAGCAGGGGGCGTATTGAGGTGGATGGCTACACCTTC	CASSPASRGRIEVDGYTF
TRBV10-3	once	.	TRBJ1-1	TGTGCCATCAGAGGGAATCCTAACACTGAAGCTTTCTTT	CAIRGNPNTEAFF
TRBV5-1	.	TRBD2	TRBJ2-1	TGCGCCAGCAGCTTAAGCTCGGGAGGCTCCTACAATGAGCAGTTCTTC	CASSLSSGGSYNEQFF
TRBV5-1	.	.	TRBJ2-7	TGCGCCAGCAGCTTGAGCAGCGAGCAGTACTTC	CASSLSSEQYF
TRBV19	.	TRBD2	TRBJ2-5	TGTGCCAGTAGTCCTGGGGCGGCTAGCGGCTGGGAGACCCAGTACTTC	CASSPGAASGWETQYF